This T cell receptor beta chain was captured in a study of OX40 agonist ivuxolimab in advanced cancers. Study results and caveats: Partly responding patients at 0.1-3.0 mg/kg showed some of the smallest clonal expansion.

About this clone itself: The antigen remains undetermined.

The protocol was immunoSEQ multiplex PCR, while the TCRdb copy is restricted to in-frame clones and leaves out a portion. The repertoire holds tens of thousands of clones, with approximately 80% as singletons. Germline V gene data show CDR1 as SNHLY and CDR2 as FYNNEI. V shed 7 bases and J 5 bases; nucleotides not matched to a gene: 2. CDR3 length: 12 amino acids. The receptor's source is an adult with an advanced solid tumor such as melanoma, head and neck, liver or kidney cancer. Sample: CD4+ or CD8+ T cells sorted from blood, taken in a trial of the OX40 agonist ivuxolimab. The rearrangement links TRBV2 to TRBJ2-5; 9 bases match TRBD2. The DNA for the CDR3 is TGTGCCAGCAATAGCGGGGGTGAGACCCAGTACTTC. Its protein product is CASNSGGETQYF.